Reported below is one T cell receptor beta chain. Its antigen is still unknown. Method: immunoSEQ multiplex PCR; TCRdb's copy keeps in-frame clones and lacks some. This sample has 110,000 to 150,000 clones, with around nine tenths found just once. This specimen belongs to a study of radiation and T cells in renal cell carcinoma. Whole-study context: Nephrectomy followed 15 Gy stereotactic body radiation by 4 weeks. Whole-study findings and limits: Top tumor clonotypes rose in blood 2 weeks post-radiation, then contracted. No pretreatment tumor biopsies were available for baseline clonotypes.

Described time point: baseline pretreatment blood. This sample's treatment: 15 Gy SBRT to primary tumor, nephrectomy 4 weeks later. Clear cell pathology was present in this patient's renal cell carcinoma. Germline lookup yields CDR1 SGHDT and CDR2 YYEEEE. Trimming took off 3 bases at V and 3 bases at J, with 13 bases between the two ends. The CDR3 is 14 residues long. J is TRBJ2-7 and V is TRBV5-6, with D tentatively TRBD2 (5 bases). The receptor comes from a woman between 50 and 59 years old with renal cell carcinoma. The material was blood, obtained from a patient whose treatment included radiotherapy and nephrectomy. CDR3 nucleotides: TGTGCCAGCAGCTGGAGGCCGACGGACTACGAGCAGTACTTC. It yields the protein CASSWRPTDYEQYF.